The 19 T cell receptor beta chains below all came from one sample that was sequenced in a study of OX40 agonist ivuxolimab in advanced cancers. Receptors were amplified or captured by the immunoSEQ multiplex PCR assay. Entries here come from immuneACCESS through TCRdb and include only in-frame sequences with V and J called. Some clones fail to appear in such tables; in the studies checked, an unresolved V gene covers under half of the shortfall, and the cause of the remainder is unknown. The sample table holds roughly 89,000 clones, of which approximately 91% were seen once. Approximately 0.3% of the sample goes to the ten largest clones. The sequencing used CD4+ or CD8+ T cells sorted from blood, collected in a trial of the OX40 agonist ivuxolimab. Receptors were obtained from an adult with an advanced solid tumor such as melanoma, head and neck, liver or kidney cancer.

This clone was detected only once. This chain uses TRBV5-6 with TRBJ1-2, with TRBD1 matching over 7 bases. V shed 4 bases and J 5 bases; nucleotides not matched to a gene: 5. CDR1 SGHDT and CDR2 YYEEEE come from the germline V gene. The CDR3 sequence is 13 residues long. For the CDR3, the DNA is TGTGCCAGCAGCCCCGACAGGGCTTATGGCTACACCTTC. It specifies CASSPDRAYGYTF.

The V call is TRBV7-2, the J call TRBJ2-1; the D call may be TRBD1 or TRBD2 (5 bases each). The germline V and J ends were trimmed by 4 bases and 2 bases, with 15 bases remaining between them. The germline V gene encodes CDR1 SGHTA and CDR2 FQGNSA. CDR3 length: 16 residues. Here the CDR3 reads CASSSQGRSTYNEQFF. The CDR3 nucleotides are TGTGCCAGCAGCTCCCAGGGACGTTCTACCTACAATGAGCAGTTCTTC.

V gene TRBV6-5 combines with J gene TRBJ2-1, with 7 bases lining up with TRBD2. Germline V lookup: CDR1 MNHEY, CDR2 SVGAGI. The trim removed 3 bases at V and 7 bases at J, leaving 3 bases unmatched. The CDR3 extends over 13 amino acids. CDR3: CASSYAGENEQFF. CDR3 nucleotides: TGTGCCAGCAGTTATGCGGGGGAGAATGAGCAGTTCTTC.

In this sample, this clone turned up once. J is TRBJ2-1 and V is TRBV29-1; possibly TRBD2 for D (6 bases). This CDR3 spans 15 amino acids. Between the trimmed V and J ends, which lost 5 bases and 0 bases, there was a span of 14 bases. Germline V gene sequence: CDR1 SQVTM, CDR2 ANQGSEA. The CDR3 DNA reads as TGCAGCGTTTCTCTAGCGTCGAGCTCCTACAATGAGCAGTTCTTC. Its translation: CSVSLASSSYNEQFF.

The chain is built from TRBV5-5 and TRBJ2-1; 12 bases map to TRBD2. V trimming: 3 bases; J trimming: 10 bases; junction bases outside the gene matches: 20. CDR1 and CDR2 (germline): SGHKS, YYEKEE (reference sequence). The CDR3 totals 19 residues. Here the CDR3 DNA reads TGTGCCAGCAGCTCGACTAGCGGGAGAATTGGGATACGGGGAGCCGAGCAGTTCTTC. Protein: CASSSTSGRIGIRGAEQFF.

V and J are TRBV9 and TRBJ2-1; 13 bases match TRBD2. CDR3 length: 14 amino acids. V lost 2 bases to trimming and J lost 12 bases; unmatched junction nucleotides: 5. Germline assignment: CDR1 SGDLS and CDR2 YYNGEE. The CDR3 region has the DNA TGTGCCAGCAGCGTGGGACTAGCGGGAAATCGGCAGTTCTTC. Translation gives CASSVGLAGNRQFF.

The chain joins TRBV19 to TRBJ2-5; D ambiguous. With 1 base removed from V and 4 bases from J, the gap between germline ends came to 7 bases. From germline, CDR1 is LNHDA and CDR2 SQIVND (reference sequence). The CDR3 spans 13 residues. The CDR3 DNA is TGTGCCAGTAGTATAGTGGGCAGAGAGACCCAGTACTTC. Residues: CASSIVGRETQYF.

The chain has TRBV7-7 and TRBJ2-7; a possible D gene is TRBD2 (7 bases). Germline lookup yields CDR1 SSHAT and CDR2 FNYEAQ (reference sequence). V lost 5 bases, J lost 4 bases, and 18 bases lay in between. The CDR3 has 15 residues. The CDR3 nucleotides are TGTGCCAGCAGCCAGGGGTGGCGGGAGATGTACGAGCAGTACTTC. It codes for CASSQGWREMYEQYF.

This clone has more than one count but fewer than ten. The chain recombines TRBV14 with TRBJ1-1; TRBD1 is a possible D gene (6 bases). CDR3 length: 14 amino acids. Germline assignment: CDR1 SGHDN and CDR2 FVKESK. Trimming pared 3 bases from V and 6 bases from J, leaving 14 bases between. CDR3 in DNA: TGTGCCAGCAGCCATTCTCTTAGGGGGGCTGAAGCTTTCTTT. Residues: CASSHSLRGAEAFF.

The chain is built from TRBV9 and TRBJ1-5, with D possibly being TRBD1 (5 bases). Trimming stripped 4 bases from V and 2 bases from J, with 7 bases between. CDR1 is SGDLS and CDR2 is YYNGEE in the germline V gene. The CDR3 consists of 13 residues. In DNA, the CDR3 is TGTGCCAGCAGCCGGGACCGCAATCAGCCCCAGCATTTT. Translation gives CASSRDRNQPQHF.

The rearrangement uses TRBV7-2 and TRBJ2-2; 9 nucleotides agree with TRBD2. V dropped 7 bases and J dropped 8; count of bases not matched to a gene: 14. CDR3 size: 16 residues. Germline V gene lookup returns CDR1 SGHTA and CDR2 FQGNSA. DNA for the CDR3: TGTGCCAGCACCTTCATTTTAGCGGGAGTTTTGGGGGAGCTGTTTTTT. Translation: CASTFILAGVLGELFF.

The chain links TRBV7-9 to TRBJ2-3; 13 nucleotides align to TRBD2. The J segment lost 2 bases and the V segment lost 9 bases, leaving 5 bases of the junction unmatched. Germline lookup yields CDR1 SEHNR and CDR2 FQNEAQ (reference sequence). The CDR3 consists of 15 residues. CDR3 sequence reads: CASAGTSGTTDTQYF. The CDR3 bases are TGTGCCAGTGCCGGGACTAGCGGGACCACAGATACGCAGTATTTT.

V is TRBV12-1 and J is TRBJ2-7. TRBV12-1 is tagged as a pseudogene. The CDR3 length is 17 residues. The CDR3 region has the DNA TGTGCCAGCAGCTTTGAGGCGAAAGGGACCCCGCGCTACGAGCAGTACTTC. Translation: CASSFEAKGTPRYEQYF.

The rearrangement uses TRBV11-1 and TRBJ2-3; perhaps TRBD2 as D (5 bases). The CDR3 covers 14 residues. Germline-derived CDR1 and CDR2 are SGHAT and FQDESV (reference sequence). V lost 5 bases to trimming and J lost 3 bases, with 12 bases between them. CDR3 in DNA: TGTGCCAGCAGCAAGCACAGCGGTACAGATACGCAGTATTTT. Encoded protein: CASSKHSGTDTQYF.

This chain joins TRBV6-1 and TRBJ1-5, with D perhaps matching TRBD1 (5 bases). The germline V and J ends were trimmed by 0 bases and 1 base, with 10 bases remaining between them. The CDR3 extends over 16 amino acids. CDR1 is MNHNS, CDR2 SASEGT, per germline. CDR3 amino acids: CASSEAGGLSNQPQHF. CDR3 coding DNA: TGTGCCAGCAGTGAAGCCGGGGGTTTGAGCAATCAGCCCCAGCATTTT.

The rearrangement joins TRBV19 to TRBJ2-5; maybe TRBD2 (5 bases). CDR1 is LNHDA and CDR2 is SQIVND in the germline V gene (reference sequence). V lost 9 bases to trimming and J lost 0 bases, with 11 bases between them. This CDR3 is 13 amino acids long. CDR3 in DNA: TGTGCCAGCAAAACTAGGAACCAAGAGACCCAGTACTTC. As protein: CASKTRNQETQYF.

The CDR3 DNA reads TGTGCCAGCAGCTTAGGACGGAGCTCTGGAAACACCATATATTTT. The encoded protein is CASSLGRSSGNTIYF. The genes are TRBV13 and TRBJ1-3; no clear D gene. From germline, CDR1 is PRHDT and CDR2 FYEKMQ (reference sequence). CDR3 length: 15 amino acids. Trimming removed 0 bases at V and 0 bases at J, with 6 bases between.

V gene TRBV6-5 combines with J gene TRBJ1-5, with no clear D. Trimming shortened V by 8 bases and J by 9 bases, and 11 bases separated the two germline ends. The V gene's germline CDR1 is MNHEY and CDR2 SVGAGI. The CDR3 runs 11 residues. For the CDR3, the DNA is TGTGCCAGCGGAGAGTTGGGGCCCCAGCATTTT. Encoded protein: CASGELGPQHF.

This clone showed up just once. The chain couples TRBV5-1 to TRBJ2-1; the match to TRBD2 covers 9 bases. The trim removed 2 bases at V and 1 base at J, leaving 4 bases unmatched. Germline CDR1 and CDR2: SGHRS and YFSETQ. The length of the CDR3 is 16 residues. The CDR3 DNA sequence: TGCGCCAGCAGCTTTAGCGGGAGCCTTTCCTACAATGAGCAGTTCTTC. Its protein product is CASSFSGSLSYNEQFF.